This TCR beta chain was recovered during a study of cytomegalovirus exposure and HLA in healthy donors. About the study: Drawn from HLA-typed donors, about 85 million unique TCRs were held in an early data release. General study results and limits: A likely sequencing artifact accounted for one observed cluster of highly shared sequence variants.

Notes on this clone: Its matching antigen is unknown.

The V gene's germline CDR1 is SGHDT and CDR2 YYEEEE. Losses at the gene ends were 6 bases for V and 9 bases for J; bases not matched to a gene: 9. The CDR3 runs to 13 residues. Researchers ran the PCR with 60 Vbeta and 13 Jbeta primers. Assay used: immunoSEQ multiplex PCR; TCRdb lists only in-frame clones, some missing. The sample gives some 74,000 clones, around 80% of which show up once; 1.1% is in the top ten. What was sequenced was PBMCs. This chain uses TRBV5-6 with TRBJ2-1; 7 bases are a match to TRBD1. This receptor was obtained from a male donor in good health and CMV-seronegative. The CDR3 is CASINRGSGEQFF. CDR3 DNA sequence: TGTGCCAGCATTAACAGGGGATCGGGTGAGCAGTTCTTC. Full variable domain (outside the CDR3, taken from reference TRBV5-6 and TRBJ2-1): DAGVTQSPTHLIKTRGQQVTLRCSPKSGHDTVSWYQQALGQGPQFIFQYYEEEERQRGNFPDRFSGHQFPNYSSELNVNALLLGDSALYLCASINRGSGEQFFGPGTRLTVL.